A single sample is the source of the 30 T cell receptor beta chains below, sequenced in a study of OX40 agonist ivuxolimab in advanced cancers. Here immunoSEQ multiplex PCR was the method, and the copy in TCRdb shows in-frame clones only, minus some. The sample carries about 40,000 clones, roughly nine tenths recorded once. The sequences come from CD4+ or CD8+ T cells sorted from blood, collected in a trial of the OX40 agonist ivuxolimab. The receptor set was obtained from an adult with an advanced solid tumor such as melanoma, head and neck, liver or kidney cancer.

V and J are TRBV5-1 and TRBJ1-1; perhaps TRBD1 as D (6 bases). This CDR3 comprises 14 residues. The germline V gene encodes CDR1 SGHRS and CDR2 YFSETQ. V was shortened by 2 bases and J by 1 base, with 9 bases between the two germline ends. CDR3 DNA sequence: TGCGCCAGCAGCTTTCCGGGACAGAACACTGAAGCTTTCTTT. It translates to CASSFPGQNTEAFF.

This chain joins TRBV6-5 and TRBJ2-3, with D perhaps TRBD2 (5 bases). The germline gives CDR1 MNHEY, CDR2 SVGAGI. CDR3 length equals 15 residues. V dropped 6 bases and J dropped 4 bases, with 17 bases sitting between them. The CDR3 loop reads CASSPLGLWADTQYF. CDR3 coding DNA: TGTGCCAGCAGCCCGTTAGGACTTTGGGCAGATACGCAGTATTTT.

V gene TRBV7-9 combines with J gene TRBJ1-1; TRBD1 is a possible D gene (5 bases). The CDR3 has 15 amino acids. The V and J ends lost 2 bases and 5 bases respectively, with 15 bases between them. Per the germline V gene, CDR1 is SEHNR and CDR2 is FQNEAQ (reference sequence). The CDR3 DNA follows: TGTGCCAGCAGCTTAATGGGCAGGGCAGGAACTGAAGCTTTCTTT. It yields the protein CASSLMGRAGTEAFF.

The V and J genes are TRBV28 and TRBJ2-1; tentatively, D is TRBD2 (5 bases). V gave up 7 bases and J gave up 2 bases, with 15 bases separating them. The CDR3 covers 15 residues. Germline V CDR1 and CDR2: MDHEN, SYDVKM. The CDR3 bases are TGTGCCAGCATCCAATCTGAGAGGGCCTACAATGAGCAGTTCTTC. This encodes CASIQSERAYNEQFF.

This chain connects TRBV27 to TRBJ2-5; D is unresolved. CDR1 MNHEY and CDR2 SMNVEV come from the germline V gene (reference sequence). Deletions cut 0 bases from V and 1 base from J, with 3 bases between. The CDR3 is 13 amino acids. The CDR3 spells CASSLSPQETQYF. The CDR3 DNA sequence: TGTGCCAGCAGTTTATCCCCCCAAGAGACCCAGTACTTC.

This rearrangement joins TRBV5-1 to TRBJ1-2; the D gene is possibly TRBD1 (6 bases). The CDR3 contains 14 residues. Between the trimmed V and J ends, which lost 0 bases and 4 bases, there was a span of 10 bases. The V gene's germline CDR1 is SGHRS and CDR2 YFSETQ. This CDR3 is CASSLGGQLYGYTF. CDR3 coding DNA: TGCGCCAGCAGCTTGGGAGGACAGCTCTATGGCTACACCTTC. The full variable domain, its missing parts supplied by reference TRBV5-1 and TRBJ1-2, is KAGVTQTPRYLIKTRGQQVTLSCSPISGHRSVSWYQQTPGQGLQFLFEYFSETQRNKGNFPGRFSGRQFSNSRSEMNVSTLELGDSALYLCASSLGGQLYGYTFGSGTRLTVV.

With regard to this clone: The germline gene is not matched at one end of the junction; a read error may be the cause. The CDR3 bases are TGTGCTAGCAGCTTAGGGACTCTCATCGGGGATGAGCAGTTCTTC. This translates into CASSLGTLIGDEQFF. This sequence joins TRBV7-7 and TRBJ2-1; TRBD2 is a possible D gene (6 bases). From germline, CDR1 is SSHAT and CDR2 FNYEAQ (reference sequence). The CDR3 consists of 15 residues.

This chain connects TRBV5-4 to TRBJ2-1, with 7 bases that match TRBD1. The J segment lost 5 bases and the V segment lost 6 bases, leaving 2 bases of the junction unmatched. CDR3 length: 12 residues. Germline assignment: CDR1 SGHNT and CDR2 YYREEE (reference sequence). CDR3 in DNA: TGTGCCAGCATCGGACAGGACAATGAGCAGTTCTTC. Its translation is CASIGQDNEQFF.

Worth noting for this clone: Other DNA sequences in this specimen translate into the identical CDR3. This rearrangement joins TRBV9 to TRBJ2-7, with 9 bases identical to TRBD1. V shed 2 bases and J 2 bases; nucleotides not matched to a gene: 2. CDR3 size: 14 residues. Per the germline V gene, CDR1 is SGDLS and CDR2 is YYNGEE. CDR3 loop: CASSVTGGPYEQYF. In DNA, the CDR3 is TGTGCCAGCAGCGTGACAGGGGGGCCCTACGAGCAGTACTTC.

V and J are TRBV7-9 and TRBJ2-7; 7 bases are a match to TRBD1. The J segment lost 0 bases and the V segment lost 6 bases, leaving 8 bases of the junction unmatched. The germline V gene has CDR1 SEHNR and CDR2 FQNEAQ (reference sequence). This CDR3 contains 15 residues. CDR3 region: CASSLRTGLSYEQYF. The DNA of the CDR3 is TGTGCCAGCAGTCTTAGGACAGGTCTCTCCTACGAGCAGTACTTC.

V usage is TRBV5-4 and J usage is TRBJ2-7; 7 bases map to TRBD1. V dropped 6 bases and J dropped 6; count of bases not matched to a gene: 6. The CDR3 runs 12 residues. Germline V gene sequence: CDR1 SGHNT, CDR2 YYREEE (reference sequence). The CDR3 coding sequence is TGTGCCAGCACCTCGACAGGGTTCGAGCAGTACTTC. Its protein product is CASTSTGFEQYF.

The chain is built from TRBV2 and TRBJ1-3; unclear D gene. The CDR3 sequence is 17 residues long. The germline V gene encodes CDR1 SNHLY and CDR2 FYNNEI. V lost 5 bases to trimming and J lost 0 bases, with 17 bases between them. The CDR3 DNA is TGTGCCAGCAGTCCAACCGGGGATGAAGTCTCTGGAAACACCATATATTTT. It codes for CASSPTGDEVSGNTIYF.

This chain uses TRBV4-2 with TRBJ2-5, with D perhaps being TRBD1 or TRBD2 (5 bases each). CDR1 and CDR2 (germline): LGHNA, YNFKEQ. The CDR3 is made up of 14 amino acids. Trimming left V 4 bases short and J 0 bases short, with 9 bases between. CDR3 nucleotide sequence: TGTGCCAGCAGCCGAGAGGGGTACCAAGAGACCCAGTACTTC. It is translated as CASSREGYQETQYF.

A single count supports this clone. The rearrangement uses TRBV7-9 and TRBJ2-2; D may match TRBD1 or TRBD2 (6 bases each). V dropped 9 bases and J dropped 0 bases, with 11 bases sitting between them. Germline V lookup: CDR1 SEHNR, CDR2 FQNEAQ (reference sequence). The CDR3 totals 14 residues. CDR3 bases: TGTGCCAGTGGGGGCGGGGCGAACACCGGGGAGCTGTTTTTT. This encodes CASGGGANTGELFF.

In this sample, this clone turned up once. The chain couples TRBV13 to TRBJ1-3; tentative D call: TRBD1 (6 bases). The V gene's germline CDR1 is PRHDT and CDR2 FYEKMQ (reference sequence). CDR3 length: 15 amino acids. The V gene lost 5 bases and the J gene lost 1 base, with 12 bases spanning the gap. CDR3 sequence: CASSPEGGSGNTIYF. Written as DNA, the CDR3 is TGTGCCAGCAGCCCAGAGGGGGGGTCTGGAAACACCATATATTTT. Drawing the rest from reference TRBV13 and TRBJ1-3, the complete variable domain is AAGVIQSPRHLIKEKRETATLKCYPIPRHDTVYWYQQGPGQDPQFLISFYEKMQSDKGSIPDRFSAQQFSDYHSELNMSSLELGDSALYFCASSPEGGSGNTIYFGEGSWLTVV.

The J gene is TRBJ1-5, the V gene TRBV6-5; D not resolved. Germline CDR1 MNHEY, CDR2 SVGAGI. The CDR3 extends over 13 amino acids. The V end was cut by 6 bases, the J end by 6 bases, with 12 bases between. The DNA of the CDR3 is TGTGCCAGCAGACGGGCCAACGGTCAGCCCCAGCATTTT. Translation gives CASRRANGQPQHF.

This chain uses TRBV7-9 with TRBJ1-4; D gene unclear. The CDR3 has 16 amino acids. The germline CDR1 and CDR2 sequences are SEHNR and FQNEAQ (reference sequence). V lost 1 base and J 2 bases, leaving 11 bases between the germline ends. In DNA, the CDR3 is TGTGCCAGCAGCTTAGGACCAACTGGGACTAATGAAAAACTGTTTTTT. It is translated as CASSLGPTGTNEKLFF.

V and J are TRBV11-3 and TRBJ1-1; 10 nucleotides agree with TRBD1. The CDR3 extends over 14 amino acids. V shed 5 bases and J 3 bases; nucleotides not matched to a gene: 3. In germline, CDR1 is SGHNT, CDR2 YENEEA. CDR3 bases: TGTGCCAGCAGCCCGACAGGGGGCTACACTGAAGCTTTCTTT. Protein product: CASSPTGGYTEAFF.

This clone was recorded only once. CDR3 amino acids: CASSSIPRDRDIEQYF. The CDR3, as DNA: TGTGCCAGCAGTTCAATCCCGAGGGACAGGGACATCGAGCAGTACTTC. The chain couples TRBV28 to TRBJ2-7; 9 nucleotides line up with TRBD1. Germline-derived CDR1 and CDR2 are MDHEN and SYDVKM. The J segment lost 6 bases and the V segment lost 4 bases, leaving 13 bases of the junction unmatched. CDR3 length: 16 residues.

In this sample, this clone turned up once. The chain links TRBV11-3 to TRBJ2-3; tentatively, D is TRBD1 (6 bases). The germline V and J ends were trimmed by 5 bases and 1 base, with 13 bases remaining between them. This CDR3 has 15 amino acids. Germline CDR1 is SGHNT and CDR2 is YENEEA. The CDR3, as DNA: TGTGCCAGCAGCACGTACCCAGGGGGCACAGATACGCAGTATTTT. Translated, it gives CASSTYPGGTDTQYF.

The genes are TRBV4-3 and TRBJ2-7; 7 positions match TRBD2. With V trimmed by 0 bases and J by 4 bases, 9 bases remained unmatched. In germline, CDR1 is LGHNA, CDR2 YSLEER. The CDR3 covers 16 residues. This chain's CDR3 is CASSQDGGDSPYEQYF. CDR3 in DNA: TGCGCCAGCAGCCAAGATGGGGGGGACTCCCCTTACGAGCAGTACTTC.

The V gene is TRBV4-1, the J gene TRBJ1-1; D gene unclear. The CDR3 spans 12 residues. Trimming cost V 3 bases and J 5 bases, with 7 bases left between them. Germline CDR1 and CDR2: MGHRA and YSYEKL. The CDR3 DNA is TGCGCCAGCAGCCACGGTGGGACTGAAGCTTTCTTT. Translated: CASSHGGTEAFF.

The rearrangement uses TRBV4-3 and TRBJ2-3; no clear D gene. V was clipped by 2 bases and J by 3 bases, with 21 bases between them. This CDR3 comprises 18 residues. Germline loops: CDR1 LGHNA, CDR2 YSLEER. CDR3 DNA: TGCGCCAGCAGCCAAATCATAGAGGATCGCCGGCGGACAGATACGCAGTATTTT. This translates into CASSQIIEDRRRTDTQYF.

The chain combines TRBV7-8 with TRBJ2-7; TRBD1 is a possible D gene (5 bases). CDR1 and CDR2 (germline): SGHVS, FQNEAQ. Trimming removed 5 bases at V and 7 bases at J, with 9 bases between. This CDR3 has 11 amino acids. CDR3 sequence (DNA): TGTGCCAGCAGCCTCCAGGGTGAGCAGTACTTC. Residues: CASSLQGEQYF.

The gene calls are TRBV6-5 and TRBJ1-2, with TRBD1 identical over 10 bases. This CDR3 is built from 14 residues. Germline CDR1 and CDR2: MNHEY and SVGAGI. The J segment lost 6 bases and the V segment lost 2 bases, leaving 3 bases of the junction unmatched. CDR3 nucleotide sequence: TGTGCCAGCAGTTACGACAGGGGGCGTGATGGCTACACCTTC. It yields the protein CASSYDRGRDGYTF.

This clone came up once. This chain joins TRBV9 and TRBJ2-1, with D perhaps matching TRBD2 (7 bases). Germline values: CDR1 SGDLS, CDR2 YYNGEE. The CDR3 spans 15 residues. The V end lost 2 bases, the J end lost 3 bases, and 12 bases lay between the germline ends. The CDR3 coding sequence is TGTGCCAGCAGCGTCGGAGGGGGGGACTACAATGAGCAGTTCTTC. This encodes CASSVGGGDYNEQFF.

The CDR3 sequence: CSVGGSEAFF. In nucleotides, the CDR3 is TGCAGCGTTGGAGGCAGTGAAGCTTTCTTT. This chain connects TRBV29-1 to TRBJ1-1; D gene unclear. Trimming removed 4 bases from V and 7 bases from J, with 7 bases in between. Looked up from germline, CDR1 is SQVTM and CDR2 is ANQGSEA. The CDR3 has 10 residues.

The V gene is TRBV5-4, the J gene TRBJ1-1, with D unclear. The CDR3 has 13 residues. The ends were cut back, 5 bases at V and 5 bases at J, with 13 bases in the middle. Germline CDR1 reads SGHNT; CDR2 reads YYREEE (reference sequence). The CDR3 bases are TGTGCCAGCAGATTTGGACGGGGTACTGAAGCTTTCTTT. Its protein product is CASRFGRGTEAFF.

This clone was picked up one time. The chain employs TRBV6-6 and TRBJ1-6; weak D call: TRBD1 (5 bases). V dropped 7 bases and J dropped 6 bases, with 10 bases sitting between them. CDR3 length: 13 amino acids. CDR1 and CDR2 from the germline V gene are MNHNY and SVGAGI (reference sequence). The chain's CDR3 is CASTAGGNSPLHF. The CDR3 DNA follows: TGTGCCAGCACTGCTGGGGGTAATTCACCCCTCCACTTT.

V is TRBV7-9 and J is TRBJ2-5, with TRBD1 identical over 7 bases. Germline trimming cut 5 bases from V and 2 bases from J; bases unmatched to any gene: 8. Germline assignment: CDR1 SEHNR and CDR2 FQNEAQ (reference sequence). The CDR3 totals 15 residues. The CDR3 loop is CASSPNPGQQETQYF. Here the CDR3 DNA reads TGTGCCAGCAGCCCAAATCCGGGACAGCAAGAGACCCAGTACTTC.